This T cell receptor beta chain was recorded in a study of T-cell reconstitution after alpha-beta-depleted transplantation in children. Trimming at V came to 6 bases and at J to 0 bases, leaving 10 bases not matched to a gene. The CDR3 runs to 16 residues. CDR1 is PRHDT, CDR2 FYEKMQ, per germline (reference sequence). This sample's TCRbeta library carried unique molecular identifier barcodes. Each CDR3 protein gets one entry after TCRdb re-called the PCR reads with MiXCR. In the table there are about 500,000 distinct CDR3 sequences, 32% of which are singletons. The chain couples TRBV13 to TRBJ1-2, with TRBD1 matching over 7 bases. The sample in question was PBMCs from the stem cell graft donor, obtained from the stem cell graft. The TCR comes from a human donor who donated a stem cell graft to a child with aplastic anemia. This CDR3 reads CASSKQGSVTNYGYTF. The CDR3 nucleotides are TGTGCCAGCAGTAAACAGGGGTCGGTAACTAACTATGGCTACACCTTC.